This TCR beta chain originates from a study of Graves' ophthalmopathy and Graves' hyperthyroidism. Beta-chain TCR CDR3 regions were amplified from RNA transcripts. HTBI primers were employed in first-round RT-PCR, then a second-round multiplex PCR followed. From the multiplex PCR reads, TCRdb called clonotypes with MiXCR, one entry per CDR3 protein. This sample has about 400,000 distinct CDR3 sequences, with 15% to 19% found just once. Hyperthyroidism cases were recent diagnoses of under 2 months' duration in people aged 18 to 65. Study-wide results and limits: Blood also harbored most expanded thyroid clonotypes above 0.001 frequency. It was with about 68% sensitivity and 72% to 75% specificity that the model predicted ophthalmopathy progression. Classification of ophthalmopathy versus stable hyperthyroidism by a 13-signature model yielded around 90% sensitivity and approximately 80% specificity.

This clonotype was detected ten times or more. Its antigen is still unknown. V was trimmed by 5 bases and J by 1 base, leaving 14 bases between them. CDR3 size: 15 residues. The germline CDR1 and CDR2 sequences are SGHAT and FQDESV (reference sequence). The rearrangement uses TRBV11-1 and TRBJ1-1; a possible D gene is TRBD1 (6 bases). The source material was peripheral blood. This TCR was recovered from a woman in her late teens or twenties with stable Graves' hyperthyroidism. Written as DNA, the CDR3 is TGTGCCAGCAGCCTTATGGGGGGCGGGAACACTGAAGCTTTCTTT. It codes for CASSLMGGGNTEAFF. The full variable domain, completed using reference TRBV11-1 and TRBJ1-1, is EAEVAQSPRYKITEKSQAVAFWCDPISGHATLYWYRQILGQGPELLVQFQDESVVDDSQLPKDRFSAERLKGVDSTLKIQPAELGDSAMYLCASSLMGGGNTEAFFGQGTRLTVV.